The clone carrying this TCR beta chain was counted ten times or more. Its antigen is not identified. Unique molecular identifiers (one per individual cDNA molecule) were attached. TCRdb passed the 5' RACE reads through MiXCR, listing each CDR3 protein once. The table includes some 71,000 distinct CDR3 sequences, roughly a tenth detected once. This sample is drawn from a study of early T cells in non-severe SARS-CoV-2 infection. Whole-study context: Sequenced material consisted of bulk RNA (from unsorted whole blood), and chains were unpaired.

Study results and limitations: The study's VDJdb matching favored anti-spike CD8 responses and missed private and CD4 specificities.

Germline V CDR1 and CDR2: MNHEY, SMNVEV (reference sequence). The V gene lost 3 bases and the J gene lost 1 base, with 6 bases spanning the gap. This CDR3 has 14 residues. This TCR derives from an adult who was a healthcare worker with PCR-confirmed SARS-CoV-2 infection or an uninfected control (not recorded which). The chain links TRBV27 to TRBJ2-2; TRBD1 is a possible D gene (5 bases). Sequencing input: whole blood. In DNA form, the CDR3 reads TGTGCCAGCAGTTTCAGGGAGAACACCGGGGAGCTGTTTTTT. This gives the protein CASSFRENTGELFF.